These 2 T cell receptor beta chains were sequenced from one sample in a study of T-cell reconstitution after alpha-beta-depleted transplantation in children. A library of TCRbeta sequences, prepared with unique molecular identifiers, was generated. TCRdb reanalysed the PCR reads using MiXCR and keeps one entry per CDR3 protein. This table holds fewer than 250,000 distinct CDR3 sequences, under 20% found once. Sequenced here: PBMCs, mostly from graft donor cells, sampled 360 days after TCRalphabeta/CD19-depleted stem cell transplant. Receptors originate from a male patient between 2 and 10 years old who had a stem cell transplant for acute lymphoblastic leukemia, so the T cells may come from the graft donor.

This clonotype was picked up a small number of times. V gene TRBV3-1 combines with J gene TRBJ2-4, with D possibly being TRBD2 (5 bases). This CDR3 has 17 residues. Trimming stripped 1 base from V and 0 bases from J, with 13 bases between. Germline-derived CDR1 and CDR2 are LGHDT and YNNKEL (reference sequence). CDR3 in amino acids: CASSQGLISLAKNIQYF. The CDR3, as DNA: TGTGCCAGCAGCCAAGGACTAATCTCCTTAGCCAAAAACATTCAGTACTTC.

The V and J genes are TRBV27 and TRBJ2-7; no reliable D call. Germline values: CDR1 MNHEY, CDR2 SMNVEV (reference sequence). There are 11 residues in the CDR3. Trimming cost V 6 bases and J 9 bases, with 12 bases left between them. This chain's CDR3 is CASRNSLAQYF. The CDR3 DNA sequence: TGTGCCAGCAGAAACAGCTTAGCGCAGTACTTC.